Detailed here is one T cell receptor (beta chain). Reverse transcription used about 0.5 to 1 ug RNA and random hexamers. Each CDR3 protein is one row after TCRdb ran MiXCR on the immunoSEQ multiplex PCR reads. Found here are tens of thousands of distinct CDR3 sequences, more than 85% of them singletons; the top ten hold 0.4% to 0.55%. Looked up from germline, CDR1 is DFQATT and CDR2 is SNEGSKA (reference sequence). The CDR3 has 16 amino acids. The germline V and J ends were trimmed by 3 bases and 4 bases, with 20 bases remaining between them. The data are from a study of CD8 T cells in Susac syndrome. The authors sequenced TCR beta from blood CD8+ and CD4+ T cells.

The sample taken for sequencing was CD4+ T cells from PBMCs. The chain uses TRBV20-1 and TRBJ2-3; D gene uncertain. The TCR sequence derives from a human donor with Susac syndrome. In DNA form, the CDR3 reads TGCAGTGCTAGCGGGCAGGAGAGGAGAGGCGCAGATACGCAGTATTTT. Encoded protein: CSASGQERRGADTQYF.